This TCR beta chain appears in the sequencing data of a study of cytomegalovirus exposure and HLA in healthy donors. Study results and caveats: In vitro data verified a few CMV-associated chains as specific for CMV antigens. Being productive about 90% or about 30% of the time was typical of most TCR beta V segments in an earlier analysis. CMV serostatus was the only recorded immune exposure for donors.

The PCR was carried out with 60 Vbeta primers and 13 Jbeta primers. Profiled with immunoSEQ multiplex PCR; TCRdb holds only in-frame clones, not every one. Among 75,000 to 100,000 clones listed, roughly three quarters were seen once. V dropped 0 bases and J dropped 10 bases, with 7 bases sitting between them. There are 11 residues in the CDR3. The V gene's germline CDR1 is SGHDT and CDR2 YYEEEE. This clone was picked up a small number of times. The antigen remains undetermined. Sequenced material: PBMCs. The chain employs TRBV5-6 and TRBJ1-2, with no clear D. The receptor's source is a woman in her fifties or sixties in good health and CMV-seropositive. CDR3 in amino acids: CASSLGPNYTF. The CDR3 bases are TGTGCCAGCAGCTTGGGTCCTAACTACACCTTC.